The rows below give T cell receptor beta chains drawn from one sample of a study of identifying expanded T cells in peripheral blood. Data came from immunoSEQ multiplex PCR; TCRdb stores just in-frame clones and leaves some out. This table holds 75,000 to 100,000 clones, 89% found once. Sequences were obtained from blood. The receptor source for this set is a person aged 18 to 75 in good health. Both conserved end residues are part of each CDR3. The D gene is left open where the match is weak. For some rows the clone size is stated as once, few or many, or as a class when expanded; others skip it.

CDR3 DNA: TGCGCCAGCAGCCAAGAGCCGAGGGGGGGTGTTGAAAAACTGTTTTTT; CDR3 protein: CASSQEPRGGVEKLFF; clone size: NA; J gene: TRBJ1-4; D gene: NA; V gene: TRBV4-1
CDR3 DNA: TGTGCCAGCAGAACAGGGAACTCTGGAAACACCATATATTTT; CDR3 protein: CASRTGNSGNTIYF; clone size: once; J gene: TRBJ1-3; D gene: NA; V gene: TRBV27
CDR3 DNA: TGTGCCAGCAGCCTTCAGCGGGTGTCTGGGTACGAGCAGTACTTC; CDR3 protein: CASSLQRVSGYEQYF; clone size: NA; J gene: TRBJ2-7; D gene: NA; V gene: TRBV4-2
CDR3 DNA: TGTGCCAGCAGAGATAAGACAGGGGTTGGTGAAAAACTGTTTTTT; CDR3 protein: CASRDKTGVGEKLFF; clone size: NA; J gene: TRBJ1-4; D gene: TRBD1; V gene: TRBV25-1
CDR3 DNA: TGTGCCAGCAGCCCAGTTCGGTATCAGGGGGCCTACGAGCAGTACTTC; CDR3 protein: CASSPVRYQGAYEQYF; clone size: NA; J gene: TRBJ2-7; D gene: TRBD1; V gene: TRBV11-2
CDR3 DNA: TGTGCCAGCAGCCGGACGGTCTCTGGAAACACCATATATTTT; CDR3 protein: CASSRTVSGNTIYF; clone size: NA; J gene: TRBJ1-3; D gene: NA; V gene: TRBV14
CDR3 DNA: TGTGCCAGCAGTACAGACCGGGGGGAAACAGATACGCAGTATTTT; CDR3 protein: CASSTDRGETDTQYF; clone size: NA; J gene: TRBJ2-3; D gene: TRBD2; V gene: TRBV6-5
CDR3 DNA: TGTGCCAGCAGTACAGGGGGCGGGGATGGCTACACCTTC; CDR3 protein: CASSTGGGDGYTF; clone size: NA; J gene: TRBJ1-2; D gene: TRBD1; V gene: TRBV27
CDR3 DNA: TGTGCCAGCAGCTTTTCAGTGAACACTGAAGCTTTCTTT; CDR3 protein: CASSFSVNTEAFF; clone size: few; J gene: TRBJ1-1; D gene: NA; V gene: TRBV7-2
CDR3 DNA: TGTGCCAGCAGCCCCAGTAGGGGGCGAAGTAGCTATGGCTACACCTTC; CDR3 protein: CASSPSRGRSSYGYTF; clone size: NA; J gene: TRBJ1-2; D gene: TRBD1; V gene: TRBV5-6
CDR3 DNA: TGTGCCATCAGTGGCGGGGGAGTGAAAGGCTACACCTTC; CDR3 protein: CAISGGGVKGYTF; clone size: few; J gene: TRBJ1-2; D gene: NA; V gene: TRBV10-3
CDR3 DNA: TGTGCCAGCAGCCCCAGACCTTCTAATGAAAAACTGTTTTTT; CDR3 protein: CASSPRPSNEKLFF; clone size: NA; J gene: TRBJ1-4; D gene: NA; V gene: TRBV7-2
CDR3 DNA: TGTGCCAGTAATGAAGCGGGCCTAGACTACAATGAGCAGTTCTTC; CDR3 protein: CASNEAGLDYNEQFF; clone size: NA; J gene: TRBJ2-1; D gene: NA; V gene: TRBV19
CDR3 DNA: TGTGCCAGCGCTACTATGGCGGGTACGCAGTATTTT; CDR3 protein: CASATMAGTQYF; clone size: NA; J gene: TRBJ2-3; D gene: NA; V gene: TRBV7-9
CDR3 DNA: TGTGCCAGCAGTCTAACCGGGGTGGAAGGTTCGGACAATGAGCAGTTCTTC; CDR3 protein: CASSLTGVEGSDNEQFF; clone size: NA; J gene: TRBJ2-1; D gene: NA; V gene: TRBV27
CDR3 DNA: TGTGCCAGCAGCTTACTTCCACTCACAGATACGCAGTATTTT; CDR3 protein: CASSLLPLTDTQYF; clone size: NA; J gene: TRBJ2-3; D gene: NA; V gene: TRBV7-2
CDR3 DNA: TGTGCCAGCAGTGAAAGAGGGGCCCACTATGGCTACACCTTC; CDR3 protein: CASSERGAHYGYTF; clone size: NA; J gene: TRBJ1-2; D gene: NA; V gene: TRBV2
CDR3 DNA: TGTGCCAGCATCACTAGCGGGATTACCTACGAGCAGTACTTC; CDR3 protein: CASITSGITYEQYF; clone size: once; J gene: TRBJ2-7; D gene: TRBD2; V gene: TRBV28
CDR3 DNA: TGTGCCAGCTTCTCTGGACAGGGACGGAACACTGAAGCTTTCTTT; CDR3 protein: CASFSGQGRNTEAFF; clone size: few; J gene: TRBJ1-1; D gene: TRBD1; V gene: TRBV28
CDR3 DNA: TGTGCCAGCAGCTTAGCCCAGACAGGGGGCTTAGAAAAACTGTTTTTT; CDR3 protein: CASSLAQTGGLEKLFF; clone size: NA; J gene: TRBJ1-4; D gene: TRBD1; V gene: TRBV11-2